This entry features one T cell receptor beta chain sequence. This clone was observed a handful of times. Its antigen remains undetermined. The junction differs from germline at one of its ends, possibly a read error. This specimen comes from a study of cytomegalovirus exposure and HLA in healthy donors (dated by TCRdb to the late 2010s). For context, the study as a whole: An earlier analysis of about 560 of the donors reported 276 Gb of sequence data and around 100 million unique TCR beta sequences obtained from 150 million to 200 million T cells. About five DR-DQ haplotypes were handled as single units for association and clustering, since linkage in the cohort was strong. High-throughput TCR immunosequencing, statistical association of individual TCRs with disease status, and machine learning were combined to predict cytomegalovirus infection status. Of the roughly 400 genotyped donors, about 84% fell in the genetic ancestry cluster associated with self-reported Caucasian donors. Rather than using new phenotypic data, the later analysis identified candidate immune exposures from TCR beta sequences and from how often those sequences occurred across donors. The aim of the study was to test whether cataloging public T cell receptors could identify signatures of past pathogen exposure. A later analysis re-examined previously published TCR beta repertoires from just over 650 donors and added high-resolution HLA genotyping to investigate patterns of TCR occurrence. The number of donors typed differed by locus, with about 620-630 for A, B, C, DRB1 and DQB1, roughly 550 for DQA1, approximately 580 for DPA1, and 400 to 490 for DPB1. The study used immunosequencing to profile the T cell repertoires of about 670 subjects and linked those repertoires to cytomegalovirus serostatus. Genome-wide SNP genotypes for about 60% of the 666 donors were used in a later genetic analysis, which treated that subset as a discovery cohort. Every discovery cohort repertoire had been produced on one sequencing platform. Besides the first cohort of approximately 710 subjects, a separate validation cohort made up of 95 to 150 different subjects was used. HLA typing included class I and class II loci at four-digit resolution. An earlier analysis of 587 of the donors used high-throughput TCR beta sequencing to judge whether each TCR beta V gene segment behaved as functional or pseudogenic. Alongside the repertoire data, information on donor age, sex, ethnicity and CMV serostatus was compiled. Across around 400 genotyped donors of the cohort, an average of approximately 240,000 unique TCR beta nucleotide sequences per donor were sequenced, and approximately 17% of those sequences were non-productive. An early release that covered about 600 HLA-typed donors contained around 330 gigabases of sequencing data and about 93 million unique TCR sequences. Results the study describes overall, beyond this receptor: Because counts were too low, about 15 rarely observed V segments, including chromosome 9 orphons, were left out of the earlier analysis of 587 of the donors. A later analysis found that HLA-associated TCR beta chains were more clonally expanded and had lower generation probabilities than equally common non-associated chains. When HLA alleles, especially DR and DQ, strongly co-occurred, TCR associations were difficult to assign to individual alleles. Most CMV-associated TCR beta chains appeared to be HLA-restricted in a later analysis, and the HLA associations seemed to be driven largely by CMV exposure. A further reported finding was that TCR beta sequences accurately predicted the HLA-A and HLA-B alleles for most subjects in the first cohort. A later genetic analysis associated a missense DCLRE1C variant with V-gene and J-gene trimming of TCR beta chains, and an independent cohort replicated the association. The classifier was reported to diagnose cytomegalovirus status with high specificity and sensitivity in both the original cohort and the validation cohort. It was suggested by the authors that the approach could potentially be generalized to other disease states and immunological phenotypes. At a false discovery rate of 0.05, a later analysis linked 16,000 or so TCR beta sequences to specific HLA alleles. The sequencing pipeline was judged likely to have produced a cluster of highly shared sequence variants as a technical artifact. In a later genetic analysis, fewer N-insertions in productive TCRs were reported among donors in an Asian-associated ancestry cluster than the roughly 670-donor mean. In vitro tests confirmed that a few of the cytomegalovirus-associated TCR beta chains recognize cytomegalovirus antigens. While some public TCRs were present in many individuals, most TCR sequences turned up only very rarely across donors. Correlated functional status among segregating V segments might reflect linkage disequilibrium, but an unknown experimental factor could not be ruled out. Because some donors lacked HLA typing at each locus, the association tests relied only on the typed subset. In an earlier analysis of approximately 590 of the donors, most TCR beta V segments appeared in productive rearrangements about 87% or about 30% of the time, broadly matching IMGT annotations. The cohort was sequenced for TCR beta chains only, and without alpha or paired-chain data the features that could be detected were limited. In a later analysis, TCR association rates were found to vary across HLA loci, with the most associated TCRs seen for DRB1 alleles and the fewest for HLA-C alleles. The study listed 164 TCR beta chains as associated with cytomegalovirus. Immune exposure information for the cohort was limited to CMV serostatus. A later analysis reported that several top co-occurrence clusters appeared linked to parvovirus B19, influenza, CMV and Epstein-Barr virus. Presence/absence analyses assumed roughly uniform sequencing depth across donors, an assumption that may not hold.

In total, approximately 610 healthy bone marrow donors made up the cohort. All cohort members were sampled while nominally healthy, although unrecorded immune exposures were likely present. The donor was CMV seropositive and belonged to the group of 250 to 300 seropositive cohort members. Each donor provided a peripheral blood sample, and peripheral blood mononuclear cells were used for TCR beta sequencing. The Qiagen DNeasy Blood Extraction Kit was used to extract genomic DNA from the blood cell samples. The library came from the immunoSEQ multiplex PCR assay. A mixture of 60 forward primers for TCR Vbeta segments and 13 reverse primers for TCR Jbeta segments was used in the multiplex PCR. Amplification of the CDR3 region of rearranged TCR beta genes was performed with a multiplex PCR assay on genomic DNA. The amplified TCR beta libraries were sequenced on the Illumina HiSeq System as 87-base-pair reads. In the original analysis: Across the 500 to 750 repertoires, a later analysis counted some 80 million unique TCR beta chains, about 10 million of which were shared by at least two donors. A nearest-neighbor algorithm error-corrected the raw reads and collapsed the reads into unique sequences, merging closely related sequences to remove PCR and sequencing errors. To assign V, D and J gene segments, CDR3 sequences were aligned to IMGT reference sequences. For a sequence to be retained, a match of at least six nucleotides was required to both a V gene segment and a J gene segment. A rearrangement was called productive if the CDR3 had no stop codons and remained in frame with V and J, and every other rearrangement was called non-productive. Following IMGT convention, CDR3 was defined as the stretch from the second conserved V-encoded cysteine to the conserved J-encoded phenylalanine. Sequences without an unambiguous match to a single V gene segment were excluded from the earlier analysis of a few hundred of the donors. In an earlier analysis of approximately 610 of the donors, V segments were called functional above 56.7% productive rearrangements and were called segregating when the between-donor standard deviation exceeded 5%. To diagnose cytomegalovirus status from the catalog of TCR beta chain sequences, a statistical classification framework was built. A later analysis assigned V and J genes by comparing TCR nucleotide sequences with IMGT/GENE-DB human TR gene sequences. The TCRdist pipeline was used in a later analysis to assign CDR3 sequences and most-parsimonious VDJ recombination scenarios. In a later analysis, each TCR beta chain was defined by its CDR3 amino acid sequence together with its V-gene family, and reads lacking a unique V-gene family were excluded. In a later analysis, nearly 600 highly shared, low-generation-probability nucleotide sequences were removed to address suspected cross-contamination and a sequencing artifact. In a later analysis, a clonal expansion index was calculated for each public chain from normalized within-repertoire ranks of inferred template counts. A later analysis computed generation probabilities with a VDJ recombination model fitted to out-of-frame rearrangements, and checked the results against IGoR. Hypergeometric tests were used in a later analysis to score TCR-TCR, TCR-HLA and TCR-CMV co-occurrence, with a repertoire-size bias correction applied to the TCR pairs. In a later analysis, false discovery rates were estimated by permuting HLA or CMV assignments 20 times. In a later analysis, co-occurring TCRs were grouped with DBSCAN, and TCRdist sequence similarity was added when clustering was performed within HLA-allele-positive subsets. For co-occurrence clustering, repertoires with fewer than 30,000 or more than 120,000 public chains were excluded, along with roughly 5 repertoires with anomalous nucleotide sharing. What TCRdb holds here is the immuneACCESS table cut down to in-frame rearrangements. Part of the clones is not present; checked against another copy, under half of the missing clones reflect an unresolved V gene, and the others are unexplained. The V and J calls and clone size come from that table; D and trimming were worked out from the DNA. The sample table lists over 120,000 clones, about 80% of them with a count of one. The top ten clonotypes cover about 2.4% of the sample.

Material for sequencing was PBMCs. The sequence came from a young woman in good health and CMV-seropositive.

The nucleotide sequence reads as follows: TGTGCCACCAGCAGAGATCCCCTTCGCCCATCGAGGAGTTTT. Its amino acids are CATSRDPLRPSRSF. The receptor chain draws on TRBV15 and TRBJ1-4; the D gene remains uncertain. According to the germline V gene (reference sequence), CDR1 reads LNHNV and CDR2 reads YYDKDF. Reading from cysteine to phenylalanine, the CDR3 counts 14 amino acids. Only CDR3 DNA is held: 42 bases, read in frame from base 1.